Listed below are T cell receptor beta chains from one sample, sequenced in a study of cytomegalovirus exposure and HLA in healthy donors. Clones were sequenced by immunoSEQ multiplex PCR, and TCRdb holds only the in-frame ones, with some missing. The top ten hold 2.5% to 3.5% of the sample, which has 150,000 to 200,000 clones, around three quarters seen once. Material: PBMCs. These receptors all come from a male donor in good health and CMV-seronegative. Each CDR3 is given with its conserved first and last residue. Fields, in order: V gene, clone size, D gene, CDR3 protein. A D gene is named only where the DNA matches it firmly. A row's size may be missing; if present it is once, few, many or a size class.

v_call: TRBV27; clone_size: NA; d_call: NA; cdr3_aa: CASSLQGTREQFF
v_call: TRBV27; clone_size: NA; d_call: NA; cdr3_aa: CASTASEAGTGELFF
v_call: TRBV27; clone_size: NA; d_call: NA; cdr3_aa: CASSFRGLTPTDTQYF
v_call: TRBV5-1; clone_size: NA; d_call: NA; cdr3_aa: CASSLERAYEQYF
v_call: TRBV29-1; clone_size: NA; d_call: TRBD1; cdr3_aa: CSVDRDRVNYGYTF
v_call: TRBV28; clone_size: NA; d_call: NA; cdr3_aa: CASSLRNEQFF
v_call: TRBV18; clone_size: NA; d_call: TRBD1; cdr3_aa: CASSPSGGGLPSRTIYF
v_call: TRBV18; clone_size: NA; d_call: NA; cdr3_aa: CASSESSGNTEAFF
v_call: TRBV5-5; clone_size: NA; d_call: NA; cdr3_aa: CASSLTDIPTRDTQYF
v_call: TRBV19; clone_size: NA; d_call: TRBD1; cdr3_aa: CASSRGGGAGSYNEQFF
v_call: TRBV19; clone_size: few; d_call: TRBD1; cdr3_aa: CASSIHRGLAYGYTF
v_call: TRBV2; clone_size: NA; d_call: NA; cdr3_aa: CASSVDERFF
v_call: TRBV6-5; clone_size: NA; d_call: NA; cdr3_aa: CASSQGPLGNQPQHF
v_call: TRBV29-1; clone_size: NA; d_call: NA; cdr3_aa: CSVDVQRVYNEQFF
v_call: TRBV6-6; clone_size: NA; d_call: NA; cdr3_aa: CASSYSGTSENQPQHF
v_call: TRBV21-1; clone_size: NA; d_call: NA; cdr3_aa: CASSTETYEQYF
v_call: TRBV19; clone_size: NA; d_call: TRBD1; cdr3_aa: CASSVPGQYYGYTF
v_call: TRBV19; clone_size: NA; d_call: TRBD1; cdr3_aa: CASGRTGDTGELFF
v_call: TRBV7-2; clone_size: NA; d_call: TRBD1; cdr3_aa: CASSLDRGSNQPQHF
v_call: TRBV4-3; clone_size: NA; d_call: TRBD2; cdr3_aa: CASSDVAGGSYEQYF
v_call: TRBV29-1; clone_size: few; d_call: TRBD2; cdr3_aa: CSVVGGADTQYF
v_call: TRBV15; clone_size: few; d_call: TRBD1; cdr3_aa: CATSRDGPGQGDEKLFF
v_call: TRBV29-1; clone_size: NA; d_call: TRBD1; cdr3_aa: CSAAGQGGNEKLFF
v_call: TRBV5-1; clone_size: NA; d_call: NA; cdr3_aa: CASSLTVTNEKLFF
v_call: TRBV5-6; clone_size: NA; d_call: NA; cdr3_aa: CASSLEDYSNQPQHF
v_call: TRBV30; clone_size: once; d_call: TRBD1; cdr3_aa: CAWSAGQGLDTQYF
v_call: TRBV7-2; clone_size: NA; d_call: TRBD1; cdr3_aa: CASSSGRTGTEAFF
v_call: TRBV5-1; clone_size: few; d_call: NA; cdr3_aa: CASSLMRSGTEAFF
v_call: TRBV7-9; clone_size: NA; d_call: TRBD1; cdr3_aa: CASSLLAGGNTEAFF
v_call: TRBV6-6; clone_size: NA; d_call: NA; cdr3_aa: CASSYAESNQPQHF
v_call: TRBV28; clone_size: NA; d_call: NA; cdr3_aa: CASSLFGLEQYF
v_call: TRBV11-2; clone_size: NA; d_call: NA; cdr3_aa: CASSLGIRAEAFF
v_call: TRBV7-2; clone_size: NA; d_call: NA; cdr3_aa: CASSREGTYGYTF
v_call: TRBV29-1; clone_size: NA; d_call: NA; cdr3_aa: CSVVSRGDGYTF
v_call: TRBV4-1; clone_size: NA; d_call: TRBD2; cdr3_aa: CASSQALAGQETQYF
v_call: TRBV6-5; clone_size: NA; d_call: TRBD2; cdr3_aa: CASSYSIMGGRETQYF